The 22 T cell receptor beta chains presented below share a single source sample, sequenced in a study of shared clonotypes between healthy human individuals. Clones were sequenced by immunoSEQ multiplex PCR, and TCRdb holds only the in-frame ones, with some missing. Of more than 2,000,000 clones in the sample, approximately 90% were seen once. The specimen sequenced was naive CD4+ T cells sorted from blood. The subset is: CD45RA+ positively selected. Every receptor here comes from a man in his late teens or twenties in good health.

The V gene is TRBV29-1, the J gene TRBJ1-4, with no clear D. Trimming left V 4 bases short and J 2 bases short, with 14 bases between. Germline-derived CDR1 and CDR2 are SQVTM and ANQGSEA. CDR3 length: 15 amino acids. CDR3 DNA sequence: TGCAGCGTTGTTCGGGGAGGCGGTACTAATGAAAAACTGTTTTTT. Amino acids: CSVVRGGGTNEKLFF.

On this clone: This CDR3 is also generated by other DNA sequences in the sample. The chain carries TRBV5-5 and TRBJ1-2; D not certain. The CDR3 sequence is 12 residues long. CDR1 and CDR2 (germline): SGHKS, YYEKEE (reference sequence). V lost 0 bases and J 4 bases, leaving 4 bases between the germline ends. The CDR3 nucleotides are TGTGCCAGCAGCTTGGACAGCTATGGCTACACCTTC. It specifies CASSLDSYGYTF.

The V call is TRBV6-5, the J call TRBJ2-7; D is unclear. Germline CDR1 reads MNHEY; CDR2 reads SVGAGI. V was pared by 6 bases and J by 0 bases, with 15 bases between. The CDR3 has 15 residues. CDR3 amino acids: CASRHLASSSYEQYF. The CDR3 DNA follows: TGTGCCAGCAGGCACTTAGCTTCAAGCTCCTACGAGCAGTACTTC.

V and J are TRBV5-6 and TRBJ2-1; no clear D gene. Between the trimmed V and J ends, which lost 5 bases and 5 bases, there was a span of 14 bases. The germline V gene has CDR1 SGHDT and CDR2 YYEEEE. The CDR3 totals 14 residues. The DNA of the CDR3 is TGTGCCAGCAGGGAGACGATGGCCCACAATGAGCAGTTCTTC. Protein sequence: CASRETMAHNEQFF.

The chain combines TRBV25-1 with TRBJ1-3; 8 bases map to TRBD1. CDR1 MGHDK and CDR2 SYGVNS come from the germline V gene. Trimming at V came to 3 bases and at J to 4 bases, leaving 11 bases not matched to a gene. The CDR3 has 17 amino acids. DNA for the CDR3: TGTGCCAGCAGTGACCATTCAGGGGGCATATCCGGAAACACCATATATTTT. It yields the protein CASSDHSGGISGNTIYF.

The CDR3 loop is CAISGWDSDYGYTF. The CDR3 DNA reads as TGTGCCATCAGTGGGTGGGACAGTGACTATGGCTACACCTTC. J is TRBJ1-2 and V is TRBV10-3; 7 bases agree with TRBD1. The CDR3 sequence is 14 residues long. CDR1 and CDR2 from the germline V gene are ENHRY and SYGVKD. The V and J ends lost 4 bases and 3 bases, in that order; junction bases with no gene match: 5.

This clone has a single count. V usage is TRBV4-1 and J usage is TRBJ2-5, with 8 bases matching TRBD1. CDR3 length equals 17 residues. Trimming took 2 bases from V and 1 from J; bases not matched to a gene: 9. Germline V CDR1 and CDR2: MGHRA, YSYEKL. The CDR3 here is CASSQTESRGPQETQYF. The CDR3 DNA sequence: TGCGCCAGCAGCCAAACCGAGAGCAGGGGGCCCCAAGAGACCCAGTACTTC.

A remark on this clone: Within the sample, other DNA sequences also encode this same CDR3. This chain connects TRBV9 to TRBJ2-1; TRBD2 matches at 10 bases. The V gene's germline CDR1 is SGDLS and CDR2 YYNGEE. This CDR3 comprises 15 residues. The ends lost 0 bases at V and 4 bases at J; junction bases unmatched: 1. The CDR3: CASSVVAGGYNEQFF. The DNA of the CDR3 is TGTGCCAGCAGCGTAGTAGCGGGGGGATACAATGAGCAGTTCTTC.

CDR3 protein: CASSLGQIANTGELFF. The CDR3, as DNA: TGCGCCAGCAGCTTGGGCCAGATCGCGAACACCGGGGAGCTGTTTTTT. The chain employs TRBV5-1 and TRBJ2-2; D gene uncertain. The germline V and J ends were trimmed by 0 bases and 0 bases, with 9 bases remaining between them. CDR1 and CDR2 (germline): SGHRS, YFSETQ. This CDR3 is built from 16 residues.

The gene calls are TRBV6-1 and TRBJ2-1; tentatively, D is TRBD1 or TRBD2 (5 bases each). From germline, CDR1 is MNHNS and CDR2 SASEGT. Between the trimmed V and J ends, which lost 6 bases and 3 bases, there was a span of 6 bases. The CDR3 extends over 12 amino acids. The CDR3 spells CASRGDYNEQFF. The CDR3 DNA reads TGTGCCAGCAGGGGGGACTACAATGAGCAGTTCTTC.

V usage is TRBV19 and J usage is TRBJ1-2; D not certain. The CDR3 contains 13 residues. V lost 5 bases, J lost 7 bases, and 14 bases lay in between. Germline-derived CDR1 and CDR2 are LNHDA and SQIVND (reference sequence). The CDR3 coding sequence is TGTGCCAGTAGTCCCAAAGAACTCCTTGGCTACACCTTC. The encoded protein is CASSPKELLGYTF.

The rearrangement uses TRBV7-2 and TRBJ2-1; 10 bases align to TRBD1. The J segment lost 4 bases and the V segment lost 5 bases, leaving 5 bases of the junction unmatched. Germline-derived CDR1 and CDR2 are SGHTA and FQGNSA. The CDR3 sequence is 15 residues long. The CDR3 coding sequence is TGTGCCAGCAGCCCCGGGACAGGGGTTTACAATGAGCAGTTCTTC. It codes for CASSPGTGVYNEQFF.

The chain couples TRBV27 to TRBJ2-7; a weak D match, TRBD2 (5 bases). There are 16 residues in the CDR3. Germline-derived CDR1 and CDR2 are MNHEY and SMNVEV (reference sequence). The germline V and J ends were trimmed by 7 bases and 0 bases, with 19 bases remaining between them. The CDR3 loop reads CASTPLGLMSSYEQYF. The CDR3 DNA is TGTGCCAGCACTCCACTTGGACTCATGAGCTCCTACGAGCAGTACTTC.

This clone appeared a single time. The chain employs TRBV19 and TRBJ2-1, with 8 bases fitting TRBD2. The germline gives CDR1 LNHDA, CDR2 SQIVND (reference sequence). This CDR3 has 13 amino acids. After removal of 6 bases from V and 9 bases from J, the junction contained 7 bases not matched to a gene. CDR3 coding DNA: TGTGCCAGTAGGGCCGGGGGGGCCGTTGAGCAGTTCTTC. Its translation: CASRAGGAVEQFF. The whole variable domain, filled in from reference TRBV19 and TRBJ2-1, reads DGGITQSPKYLFRKEGQNVTLSCEQNLNHDAMYWYRQDPGQGLRLIYYSQIVNDFQKGDIAEGYSVSREKKESFPLTVTSAQKNPTAFYLCASRAGGAVEQFFGPGTRLTVL.

The genes are TRBV9 and TRBJ2-7, with a tentative D call TRBD1 (5 bases). The CDR3 has 16 amino acids. The germline V and J ends were trimmed by 0 bases and 2 bases, with 15 bases remaining between them. The germline gives CDR1 SGDLS, CDR2 YYNGEE. The CDR3 region is CASSVGGKGVPYEQYF. The CDR3 bases are TGTGCCAGCAGCGTAGGCGGTAAAGGGGTACCCTACGAGCAGTACTTC.

The chain employs TRBV2 and TRBJ1-5, with TRBD1 matching over 7 bases. Germline V gives CDR1 SNHLY, CDR2 FYNNEI. Trimming removed 6 bases from V and 3 bases from J; junction bases left unmatched: 8. The CDR3 runs to 15 residues. CDR3 sequence reads: CASRKSTGDNQPQHF. The DNA of the CDR3 is TGTGCCAGCAGGAAGTCTACAGGGGACAATCAGCCCCAGCATTTT.

The chain combines TRBV27 with TRBJ1-5; possibly TRBD1 for D (5 bases). The CDR3 spans 16 residues. Germline CDR1 is MNHEY and CDR2 is SMNVEV (reference sequence). V lost 1 base and J lost 1, with 11 bases in between. The CDR3: CASSLLGVGSNQPQHF. The CDR3 bases are TGTGCCAGCAGTTTATTAGGGGTAGGAAGCAATCAGCCCCAGCATTTT.

The J gene is TRBJ2-1, the V gene TRBV10-2; 7 bases match TRBD2. Germline V gene sequence: CDR1 WSHSY, CDR2 SAAADI. The CDR3 is made up of 15 amino acids. The V and J ends lost 10 bases and 0 bases, in that order; junction bases with no gene match: 9. This chain's CDR3 is CATQSGALSYNEQFF. The CDR3 DNA is TGCGCCACCCAAAGCGGGGCCCTCTCCTACAATGAGCAGTTCTTC.

The chain combines TRBV7-8 with TRBJ1-2, with D uncertain. Trimming shortened V by 2 bases and J by 4 bases, and 23 bases separated the two germline ends. Germline V gene sequence: CDR1 SGHVS, CDR2 FQNEAQ. The length of the CDR3 is 18 residues. This CDR3 reads CASSLNEVLRSVVYGYTF. The CDR3 coding sequence is TGTGCCAGCAGCTTAAATGAAGTTCTGAGGTCGGTAGTCTATGGCTACACCTTC.

J is TRBJ2-7 and V is TRBV6-6; TRBD1 or TRBD2 may be the D gene (5 bases each). This CDR3 spans 16 amino acids. The V end was cut by 6 bases, the J end by 4 bases, with 22 bases between. Germline assignment: CDR1 MNHNY and CDR2 SVGAGI (reference sequence). CDR3 coding DNA: TGTGCCAGCAGCATACTCTCCGGGACGGTCACTTACGAGCAGTACTTC. It translates to CASSILSGTVTYEQYF.

The chain is built from TRBV5-1 and TRBJ2-1; 8 bases line up with TRBD1. Unmatched junction bases numbered 10, after V lost 4 bases and J lost 7 bases. The CDR3 runs 15 residues. Per germline, CDR1 SGHRS and CDR2 YFSETQ. The CDR3 nucleotides read TGCGCCAGCAGCCCGGACCCGGACAGGGAAAATGAGCAGTTCTTC. Protein product: CASSPDPDRENEQFF.

This rearrangement joins TRBV11-3 to TRBJ2-1, with TRBD2 matching 9 bases. V lost 5 bases, J lost 6 bases, and 11 bases stayed unmatched. CDR1 and CDR2 from the germline V gene are SGHNT and YENEEA. This CDR3 has 16 residues. The chain's CDR3 is CASSRAGTSSINEQFF. The CDR3 coding sequence is TGTGCCAGCAGCCGGGCCGGGACTAGCAGTATCAATGAGCAGTTCTTC. Together with reference TRBV11-3 and TRBJ2-1, the CDR3 gives the full variable domain: EAGVVQSPRYKIIEKKQPVAFWCNPISGHNTLYWYLQNLGQGPELLIRYENEEAVDDSQLPKDRFSAERLKGVDSTLKIQPAELGDSAVYLCASSRAGTSSINEQFFGPGTRLTVL.